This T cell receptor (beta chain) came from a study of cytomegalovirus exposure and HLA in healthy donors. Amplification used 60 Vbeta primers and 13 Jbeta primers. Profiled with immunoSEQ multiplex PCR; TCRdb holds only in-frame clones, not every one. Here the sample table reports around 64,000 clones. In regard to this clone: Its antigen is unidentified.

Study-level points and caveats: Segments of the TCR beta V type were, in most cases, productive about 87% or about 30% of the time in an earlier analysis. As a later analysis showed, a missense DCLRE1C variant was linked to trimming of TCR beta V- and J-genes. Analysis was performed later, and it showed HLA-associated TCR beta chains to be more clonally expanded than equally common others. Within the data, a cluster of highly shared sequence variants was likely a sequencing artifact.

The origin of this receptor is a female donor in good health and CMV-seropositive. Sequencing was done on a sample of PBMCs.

In nucleotides, the CDR3 is TGTGCCAGCAGCCGCTCAGGGAACACTGAAGCTTTCTTT. As protein: CASSRSGNTEAFF. The V and J genes are TRBV14 and TRBJ1-1; D ambiguous. CDR3 length: 13 amino acids. Germline CDR1 SGHDN, CDR2 FVKESK. V lost 4 bases to trimming and J lost 1 base, with 7 bases between them. Looking up the rest from reference TRBV14 and TRBJ1-1 gives the full variable domain: EAGVTQFPSHSVIEKGQTVTLRCDPISGHDNLYWYRRVMGKEIKFLLHFVKESKQDESGMPNNRFLAERTGGTYSTLKVQPAELEDSGVYFCASSRSGNTEAFFGQGTRLTVV.